Here is one TCR beta chain with its context. The CDR3 extends over 14 amino acids. From germline, CDR1 is SQVTM and CDR2 ANQGSEA. Losses at the gene ends were 6 bases for V and 0 bases for J; bases not matched to a gene: 5. This sample is part of a study of control samples from healthy donors and cancer patients. Sequencing was performed with immunoSEQ multiplex PCR; in TCRdb, only in-frame clones are kept and a portion is missing. The repertoire holds more than 120,000 clones, with approximately 91% as singletons. Sequenced: blood. The rearrangement uses TRBV29-1 and TRBJ1-1; 9 bases agree with TRBD1. The clonotype was recovered from a young man in good health. The CDR3 here is CSVRTGALNTEAFF. CDR3 DNA: TGCAGCGTACGGACAGGGGCTTTGAACACTGAAGCTTTCTTT.